This TCR beta chain was sequenced in a study of T cell responses to AZD1222 COVID-19 vaccine. Method: immunoSEQ multiplex PCR; TCRdb's copy keeps in-frame clones and lacks some. The table lists 150,000 to 200,000 clones, about 89% of them singletons. Study-level points and caveats: The study found vaccine-associated CD4 TCRs spanning spike, dominant at 160-218 and 743-854.

Regarding this clone: The antigen remains undetermined.

Sequencing was performed on peripheral blood, taken 28 days after the second AZD1222 dose. This TCR came from an adult who received the AZD1222 COVID-19 vaccine.

The CDR3 DNA is TGTGCCAGCAGTACCGGGATAGCGGGTTACAATGAGCAGTTCTTC. Translation gives CASSTGIAGYNEQFF. V usage is TRBV28 and J usage is TRBJ2-1; 7 bases are a match to TRBD2. CDR1 and CDR2 from the germline V gene are MDHEN and SYDVKM. V was clipped by 5 bases and J by 4 bases; unmatched bases: 8. The CDR3 totals 15 residues.